This is a list of T cell receptor beta chains from one sample in a study of T cell responses to AZD1222 COVID-19 vaccine. Sequencing used immunoSEQ multiplex PCR; TCRdb keeps in-frame clones, though not all of them. The sample records 150,000 to 250,000 clones, 80% to 95% being singletons. Sample: peripheral blood, taken 28 days after the second AZD1222 dose. The receptors originated from an adult who received the AZD1222 COVID-19 vaccine. The CDR3 runs from the conserved cysteine through the conserved F or W. D genes are given only for firm matches. Clone size is shown for a subset of rows, as once, few, many or a class of expanded clone.

d_gene,abundance,v_gene,j_gene,CDR3aa,CDR3nt
.,.,TRBV18,TRBJ1-6,CASSPIGGSPLHF,TGTGCCAGCTCACCAATCGGAGGGTCACCCCTCCACTTT
.,.,TRBV4-2,TRBJ1-3,CASSEQGPGNTIYF,TGTGCCAGCAGCGAGCAGGGCCCTGGAAACACCATATATTTT
TRBD2,.,TRBV27,TRBJ2-3,CASTQRGGQGDTQYF,TGTGCCAGCACCCAGCGGGGGGGCCAGGGAGATACGCAGTATTTT
TRBD1,.,TRBV9,TRBJ1-1,CASSHPGQEREAFF,TGTGCCAGCAGCCACCCGGGACAGGAAAGGGAAGCTTTCTTT
.,.,TRBV6-4,TRBJ1-5,CASSEGINNQPQHF,TGTGCCAGCAGTGAGGGTATTAACAATCAGCCCCAGCATTTT
.,.,TRBV5-6,TRBJ2-4,CASSLVSSGQLAKNIQYF,TGTGCCAGCAGCTTGGTTTCATCTGGACAGCTAGCCAAAAACATTCAGTACTTC
.,.,TRBV19,TRBJ1-6,CASSIVGKSPLHF,TGTGCCAGTAGTATTGTAGGAAAGTCACCCCTCCACTTT
.,.,TRBV28,TRBJ2-1,CASRPLVGSYNEQFF,TGTGCCAGCAGACCACTAGTGGGGTCCTACAATGAGCAGTTCTTC
TRBD1,.,TRBV12-3/TRBV12-4,TRBJ1-1,CASSPGQGIEAFF,TGTGCCAGCAGCCCGGGACAGGGAATTGAAGCTTTCTTT
.,once,TRBV7-2,TRBJ1-1,CASSQKGQGAEAFF,TGTGCCAGCAGCCAAAAGGGTCAGGGCGCTGAAGCTTTCTTT
.,.,TRBV11-2,TRBJ2-3,CASSLNPRGGADTQYF,TGTGCCAGCAGCTTAAACCCTAGGGGGGGCGCAGATACGCAGTATTTT
.,.,TRBV27,TRBJ1-5,CASSTSAQGPQHF,TGTGCCAGCAGCACCAGTGCCCAGGGGCCCCAGCATTTT
.,.,TRBV5-4,TRBJ2-2,CATQAEVGELFF,TGTGCCACCCAGGCCGAGGTCGGGGAGCTGTTTTTT
.,.,TRBV28,TRBJ2-7,CASSLSTMIHEQYF,TGTGCCAGCAGTTTAAGTACTATGATCCACGAGCAGTACTTC
TRBD1,.,TRBV19,TRBJ1-2,CASKSPTGGNYGYTF,TGTGCCAGTAAATCTCCCACAGGGGGTAACTATGGCTACACCTTC
TRBD1,.,TRBV7-9,TRBJ1-3,CASSSTGTGSPDTIYF,TGTGCCAGCAGCTCCACAGGGACAGGATCCCCGGACACCATATATTTT
.,.,TRBV13,TRBJ1-3,CASSLEFSSGNTIYF,TGTGCCAGCAGCTTAGAGTTCAGCTCTGGAAACACCATATATTTT
.,once,TRBV15,TRBJ1-2,CATSRDTPGRGGYGYTF,TGTGCCACCAGCAGAGATACCCCGGGTCGGGGGGGCTATGGCTACACCTTC
.,.,TRBV11-2,TRBJ1-1,CASSLAVRVGTEAFF,TGTGCCAGCAGCTTAGCGGTAAGGGTGGGGACTGAAGCTTTCTTT
.,.,TRBV4-2,TRBJ1-2,CASSQGEGSVGVGYTF,TGTGCCAGCAGCCAAGGAGAGGGTTCGGTAGGGGTTGGCTACACCTTC
.,.,TRBV3-1/TRBV3-2,TRBJ2-2,CASSQVLRRGVGGELFF,TGTGCCAGCAGCCAAGTTCTTAGGAGGGGCGTCGGCGGGGAGCTGTTTTTT
TRBD1,.,TRBV18,TRBJ1-2,CASSIGQGDGYTF,TGTGCCAGCTCGATCGGACAGGGGGATGGCTACACCTTC
.,.,TRBV10-1,TRBJ1-1,CASSESSQGEAFF,TGCGCCAGCAGTGAGTCCAGTCAGGGTGAAGCTTTCTTT
.,.,TRBV7-9,TRBJ1-2,CASSSITWAGNYGYTF,TGTGCCAGCAGCTCCATCACGTGGGCGGGGAACTATGGCTACACCTTC
TRBD1,.,TRBV7-8,TRBJ1-1,CASSFGTGGHTEAFF,TGTGCCAGCAGCTTCGGGACAGGGGGCCACACTGAAGCTTTCTTT
.,.,TRBV21-1,TRBJ1-1,CASTNRGNTEAFF,TGTGCCAGCACTAACAGAGGGAACACTGAAGCTTTCTTT
.,.,TRBV7-2,TRBJ1-3,CASSLLDRGAIYF,TGTGCCAGCAGCTTATTGGACCGCGGCGCCATATATTTT
.,.,TRBV12-1,TRBJ2-7,CASITGDRGYEQYF,TGTGCCAGCATTACAGGGGACAGAGGGTACGAGCAGTACTTC
TRBD1,.,TRBV30,TRBJ1-3,CAWKGTGVGNTIYF,TGTGCCTGGAAAGGGACAGGGGTTGGAAACACCATATATTTT
.,.,TRBV19,TRBJ1-3,CASSIVYRSSGNTIYF,TGTGCCAGTAGTATAGTTTACCGGAGCTCTGGAAACACCATATATTTT